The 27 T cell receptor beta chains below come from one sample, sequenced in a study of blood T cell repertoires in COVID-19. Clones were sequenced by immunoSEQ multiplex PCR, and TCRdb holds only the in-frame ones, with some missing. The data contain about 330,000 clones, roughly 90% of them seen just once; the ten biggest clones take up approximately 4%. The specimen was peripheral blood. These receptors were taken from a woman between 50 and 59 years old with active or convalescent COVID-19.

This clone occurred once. The CDR3 loop reads CASSPGQGASGYTF. CDR3 sequence (DNA): TGTGCCAGCTCTCCGGGACAGGGGGCTTCTGGCTACACCTTC. This chain links TRBV9 with TRBJ1-2, with TRBD1 matching over 12 bases. V shed 7 bases and J 7 bases; nucleotides not matched to a gene: 8. The CDR3 is 14 residues long. The germline V gene has CDR1 SGDLS and CDR2 YYNGEE.

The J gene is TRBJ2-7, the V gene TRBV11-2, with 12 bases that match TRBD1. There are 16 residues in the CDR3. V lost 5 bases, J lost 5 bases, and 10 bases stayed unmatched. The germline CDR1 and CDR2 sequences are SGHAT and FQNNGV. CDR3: CASSHNPGQGANEQYF. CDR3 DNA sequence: TGTGCCAGCAGCCATAACCCGGGACAGGGGGCTAACGAGCAGTACTTC.

DNA of the CDR3: TGTGCCACCAGCAGCATCCCGGGATTCGGCACAGATACGCAGTATTTT. Its protein product is CATSSIPGFGTDTQYF. The chain recombines TRBV15 with TRBJ2-3; D possibly corresponds to TRBD2 (5 bases). The CDR3 is 16 residues long. Trimming shortened V by 3 bases and J by 1 base, and 14 bases separated the two germline ends. In germline, CDR1 is LNHNV, CDR2 YYDKDF (reference sequence).

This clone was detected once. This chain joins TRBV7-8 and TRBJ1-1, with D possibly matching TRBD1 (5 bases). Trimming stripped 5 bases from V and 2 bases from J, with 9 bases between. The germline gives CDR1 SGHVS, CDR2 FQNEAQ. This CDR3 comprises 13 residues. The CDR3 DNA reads TGTGCCAGCAGCCGACAGATTAACACTGAAGCTTTCTTT. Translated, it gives CASSRQINTEAFF.

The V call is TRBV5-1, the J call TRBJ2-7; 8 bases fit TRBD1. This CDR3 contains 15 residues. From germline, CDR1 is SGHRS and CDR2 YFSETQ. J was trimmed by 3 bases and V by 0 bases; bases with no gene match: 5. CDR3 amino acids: CASSLGTGSRYEQYF. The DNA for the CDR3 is TGCGCCAGCAGCTTGGGGACAGGGAGTCGCTACGAGCAGTACTTC. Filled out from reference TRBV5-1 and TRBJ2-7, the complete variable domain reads KAGVTQTPRYLIKTRGQQVTLSCSPISGHRSVSWYQQTPGQGLQFLFEYFSETQRNKGNFPGRFSGRQFSNSRSEMNVSTLELGDSALYLCASSLGTGSRYEQYFGPGTRLTVT.

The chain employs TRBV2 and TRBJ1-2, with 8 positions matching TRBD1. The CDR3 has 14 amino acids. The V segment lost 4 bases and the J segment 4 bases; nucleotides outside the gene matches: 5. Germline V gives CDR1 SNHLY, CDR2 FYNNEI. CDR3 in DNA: TGTGCCAGCAGTGGCAGACAGGGGAGCTATGGCTACACCTTC. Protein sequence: CASSGRQGSYGYTF.

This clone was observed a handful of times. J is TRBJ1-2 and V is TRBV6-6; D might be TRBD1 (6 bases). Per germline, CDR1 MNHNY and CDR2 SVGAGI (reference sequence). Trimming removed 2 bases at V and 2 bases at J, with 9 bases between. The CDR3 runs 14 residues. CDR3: CASSYVQGNYGYTF. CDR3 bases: TGTGCCAGCAGTTACGTTCAGGGGAACTATGGCTACACCTTC.

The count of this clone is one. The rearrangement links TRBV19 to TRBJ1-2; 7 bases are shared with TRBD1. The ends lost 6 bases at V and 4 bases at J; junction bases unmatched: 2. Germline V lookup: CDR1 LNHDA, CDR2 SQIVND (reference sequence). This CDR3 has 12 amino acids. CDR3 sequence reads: CASRRTGYGYTF. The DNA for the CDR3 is TGTGCCAGTAGGAGGACAGGCTATGGCTACACCTTC.

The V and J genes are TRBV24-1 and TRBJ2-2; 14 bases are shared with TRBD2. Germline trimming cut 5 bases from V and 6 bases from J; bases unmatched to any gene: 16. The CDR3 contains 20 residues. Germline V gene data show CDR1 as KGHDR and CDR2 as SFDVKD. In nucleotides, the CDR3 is TGTGCCACCAGTGCCCCCGGACGACTAGCGGGAGGGGTTTGGGCCGGGGAGCTGTTTTTT. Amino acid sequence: CATSAPGRLAGGVWAGELFF.

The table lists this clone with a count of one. The DNA for the CDR3 is TGTGCCTGGACACCTGGGACTGCTGGAAACACCATATATTTT. Translated: CAWTPGTAGNTIYF. The J gene is TRBJ1-3, the V gene TRBV30; D possibly corresponds to TRBD1 (5 bases). This CDR3 is built from 14 residues. CDR1 GTSNPN and CDR2 SVGIG come from the germline V gene (reference sequence). Trimming stripped 4 bases from V and 2 bases from J, with 12 bases between.

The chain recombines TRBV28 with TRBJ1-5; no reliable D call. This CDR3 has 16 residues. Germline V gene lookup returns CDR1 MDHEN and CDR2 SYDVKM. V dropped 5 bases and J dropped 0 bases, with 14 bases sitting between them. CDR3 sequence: CASSPRTVYSNQPQHF. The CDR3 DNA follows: TGTGCCAGCAGTCCCCGGACTGTTTATAGCAATCAGCCCCAGCATTTT.

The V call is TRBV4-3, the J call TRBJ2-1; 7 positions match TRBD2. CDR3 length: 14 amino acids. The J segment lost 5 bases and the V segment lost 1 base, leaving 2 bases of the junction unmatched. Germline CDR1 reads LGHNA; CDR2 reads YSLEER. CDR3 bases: TGCGCCAGCAGCCAAGGGACTAGTGACAATGAGCAGTTCTTC. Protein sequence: CASSQGTSDNEQFF.

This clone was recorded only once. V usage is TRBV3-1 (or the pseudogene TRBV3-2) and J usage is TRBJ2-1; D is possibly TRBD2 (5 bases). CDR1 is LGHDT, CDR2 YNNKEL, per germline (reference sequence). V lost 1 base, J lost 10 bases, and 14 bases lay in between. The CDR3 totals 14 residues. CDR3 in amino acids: CASSQGPGRREQFF. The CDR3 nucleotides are TGTGCCAGCAGCCAAGGCCCGGGAAGGAGGGAGCAGTTCTTC.

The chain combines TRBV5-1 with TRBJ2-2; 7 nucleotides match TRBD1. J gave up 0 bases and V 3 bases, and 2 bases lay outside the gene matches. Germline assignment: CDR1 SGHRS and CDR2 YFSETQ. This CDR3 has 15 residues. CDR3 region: CASSWDSPNTGELFF. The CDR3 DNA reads TGCGCCAGCAGCTGGGACAGCCCGAACACCGGGGAGCTGTTTTTT.

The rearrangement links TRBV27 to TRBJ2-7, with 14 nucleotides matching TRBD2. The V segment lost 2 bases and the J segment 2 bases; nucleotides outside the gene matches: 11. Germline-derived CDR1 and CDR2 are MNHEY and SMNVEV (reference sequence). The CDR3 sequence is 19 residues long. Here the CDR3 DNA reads TGTGCCAGCAGTTTAAGGGGGACTAGCGGGAGAGGTGCTCCCTACGAGCAGTACTTC. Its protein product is CASSLRGTSGRGAPYEQYF.

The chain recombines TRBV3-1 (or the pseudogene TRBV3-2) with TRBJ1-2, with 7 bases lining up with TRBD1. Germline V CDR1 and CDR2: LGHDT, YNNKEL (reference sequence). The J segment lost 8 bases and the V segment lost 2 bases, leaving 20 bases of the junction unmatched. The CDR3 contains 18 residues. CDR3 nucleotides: TGTGCCAGCAGCCAAATGGTCTTAGTAGGGGGCGCGATCAGGGGCTACACCTTC. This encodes CASSQMVLVGGAIRGYTF.

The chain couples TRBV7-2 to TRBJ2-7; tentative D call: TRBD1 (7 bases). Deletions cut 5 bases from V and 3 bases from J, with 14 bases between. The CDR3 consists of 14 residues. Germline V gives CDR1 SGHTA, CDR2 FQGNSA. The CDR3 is CASSRGGTVYEQYF. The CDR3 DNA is TGTGCCAGCAGCCGCGGCGGGACAGTCTACGAGCAGTACTTC.

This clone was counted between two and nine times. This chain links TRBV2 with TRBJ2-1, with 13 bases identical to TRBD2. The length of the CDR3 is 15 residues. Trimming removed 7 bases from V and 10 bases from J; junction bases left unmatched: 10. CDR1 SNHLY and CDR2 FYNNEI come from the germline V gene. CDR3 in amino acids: CASNPQGLAGYEQFF. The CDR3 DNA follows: TGTGCCAGCAATCCTCAGGGACTAGCGGGATACGAGCAGTTCTTC.

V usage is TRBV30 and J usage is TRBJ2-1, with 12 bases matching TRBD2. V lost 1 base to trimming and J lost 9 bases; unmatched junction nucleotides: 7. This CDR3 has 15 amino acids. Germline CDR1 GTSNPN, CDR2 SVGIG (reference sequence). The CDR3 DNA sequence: TGTGCCTGGAGTGCCGCTAGCGGGGGGGCCGGTGAGCAGTTCTTC. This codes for CAWSAASGGAGEQFF.

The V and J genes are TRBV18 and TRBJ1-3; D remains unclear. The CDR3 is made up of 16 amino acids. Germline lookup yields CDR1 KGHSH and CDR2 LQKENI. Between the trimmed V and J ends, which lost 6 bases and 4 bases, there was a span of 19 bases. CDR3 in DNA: TGTGCCAGCTCGGCCCCTTCCGAGGGTACCGGAAACACCATATATTTT. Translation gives CASSAPSEGTGNTIYF.

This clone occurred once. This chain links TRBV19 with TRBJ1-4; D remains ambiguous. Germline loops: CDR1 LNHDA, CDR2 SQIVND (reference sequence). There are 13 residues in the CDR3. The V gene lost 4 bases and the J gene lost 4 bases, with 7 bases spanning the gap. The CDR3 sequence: CASSSGLNEKLFF. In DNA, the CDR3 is TGTGCCAGTAGTAGCGGACTTAATGAAAAACTGTTTTTT.

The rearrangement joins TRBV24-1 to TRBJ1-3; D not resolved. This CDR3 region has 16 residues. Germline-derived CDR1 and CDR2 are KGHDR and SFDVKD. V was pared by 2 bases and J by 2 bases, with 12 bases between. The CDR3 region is CATSDSRARAGNTIYF. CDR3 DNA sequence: TGTGCCACCAGTGATTCGCGGGCTCGGGCTGGAAACACCATATATTTT.

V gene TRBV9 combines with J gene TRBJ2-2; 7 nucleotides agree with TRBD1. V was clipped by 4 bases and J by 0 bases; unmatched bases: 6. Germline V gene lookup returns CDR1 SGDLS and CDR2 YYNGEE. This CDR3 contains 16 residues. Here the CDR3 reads CASSKRQGSNTGELFF. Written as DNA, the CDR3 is TGTGCCAGCAGCAAGAGACAGGGATCGAACACCGGGGAGCTGTTTTTT.

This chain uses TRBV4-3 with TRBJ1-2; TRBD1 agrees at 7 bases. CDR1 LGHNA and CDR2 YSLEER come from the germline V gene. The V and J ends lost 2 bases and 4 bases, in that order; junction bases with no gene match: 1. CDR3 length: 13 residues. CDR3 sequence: CASSQQGGYGYTF. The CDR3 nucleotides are TGCGCCAGCAGCCAACAGGGGGGCTATGGCTACACCTTC.

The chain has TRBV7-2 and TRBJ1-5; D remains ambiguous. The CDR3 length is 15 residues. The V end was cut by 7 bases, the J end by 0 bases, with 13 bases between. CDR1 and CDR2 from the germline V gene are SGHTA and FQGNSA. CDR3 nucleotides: TGTGCCAGCAATCGGGGTGCGTATAGCAATCAGCCCCAGCATTTT. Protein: CASNRGAYSNQPQHF.

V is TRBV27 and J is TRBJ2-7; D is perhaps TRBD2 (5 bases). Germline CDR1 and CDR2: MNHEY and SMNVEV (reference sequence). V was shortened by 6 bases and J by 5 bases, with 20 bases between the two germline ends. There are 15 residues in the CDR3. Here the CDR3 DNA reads TGTGCCAGCAGCCGCCGGGCTGGCGGGTTCAACGAGCAGTACTTC. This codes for CASSRRAGGFNEQYF.

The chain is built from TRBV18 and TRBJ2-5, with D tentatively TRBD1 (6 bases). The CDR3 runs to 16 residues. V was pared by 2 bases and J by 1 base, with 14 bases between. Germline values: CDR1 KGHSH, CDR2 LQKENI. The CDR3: CASSPSPGQTQETQYF. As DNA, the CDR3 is TGTGCCAGCTCACCAAGCCCCGGACAGACCCAAGAGACCCAGTACTTC.